The 11 T cell receptor beta chains in this list originate from one sample, sequenced in a study of OX40 agonist ivuxolimab in advanced cancers. Assay used: immunoSEQ multiplex PCR; TCRdb lists only in-frame clones, some missing. This sample has about 89,000 clones, with roughly 93% found just once. Sequencing used CD4+ or CD8+ T cells sorted from blood, obtained in a trial of the OX40 agonist ivuxolimab. All receptors come from an adult with an advanced solid tumor such as melanoma, head and neck, liver or kidney cancer.

This chain uses TRBV6-6 with TRBJ1-6; D is unresolved. This CDR3 comprises 12 residues. Trimming took 6 bases from V and 10 from J, leaving 10 bases between them. The germline CDR1 and CDR2 sequences are MNHNY and SVGAGI (reference sequence). The CDR3 DNA follows: TGTGCCAGCAGCCGGGAGGGCTCACCCCTCCACTTT. Residues: CASSREGSPLHF.

The chain links TRBV6-5 to TRBJ1-5, with 7 nucleotides matching TRBD1. The germline CDR1 and CDR2 sequences are MNHEY and SVGAGI. V was pared by 6 bases and J by 5 bases, with 4 bases of the junction left unmatched. CDR3 length equals 13 residues. As DNA, the CDR3 is TGTGCCAGCAGCTCGACAGGGTATCAGCCCCAGCATTTT. It encodes CASSSTGYQPQHF.

The V gene is TRBV11-3, the J gene TRBJ2-2, with D unclear. Trimming left V 0 bases short and J 7 bases short, with 6 bases between. The germline V gene has CDR1 SGHNT and CDR2 YENEEA. The CDR3 spans 13 residues. The DNA of the CDR3 is TGTGCCAGCAGCTTAGATCCCCACGGGGAGCTGTTTTTT. Amino acid sequence: CASSLDPHGELFF.

The V and J genes are TRBV30 and TRBJ2-3; 7 bases are shared with TRBD1. CDR3 size: 13 residues. CDR1 GTSNPN and CDR2 SVGIG come from the germline V gene (reference sequence). Trimming removed 8 bases from V and 0 bases from J; junction bases left unmatched: 5. The CDR3 sequence is CAGTVGSTDTQYF. As DNA, the CDR3 is TGTGCCGGGACAGTCGGGAGCACAGATACGCAGTATTTT. The full variable domain, in which reference TRBV30 and TRBJ2-3 provide the parts outside the CDR3, is SQTIHQWPATLVQPVGSPLSLECTVEGTSNPNLYWYRQAAGRGLQLLFYSVGIGQISSEVPQNLSASRPQDRQFILSSKKLLLSDSGFYLCAGTVGSTDTQYFGPGTRLTVL.

The chain has TRBV6-1 and TRBJ1-2, with D unclear. V was trimmed by 2 bases and J by 8 bases, leaving 15 bases between them. The CDR3 extends over 14 amino acids. CDR1 and CDR2 from the germline V gene are MNHNS and SASEGT. DNA for the CDR3: TGTGCCAGCAGTGAATCTCGCGGGCTCGAGGGCTACACCTTC. Amino acid sequence: CASSESRGLEGYTF.

CDR3 nucleotide sequence: TGCGCCAGCAGCCAAGAGCCGGGCAGTGGAAACACCATATATTTT. It yields the protein CASSQEPGSGNTIYF. The chain combines TRBV4-3 with TRBJ1-3; no definite D call. The CDR3 length is 15 residues. Trimming left V 0 bases short and J 3 bases short, with 9 bases between. Germline V lookup: CDR1 LGHNA, CDR2 YSLEER.

CDR3 sequence (DNA): TGTGCCAGCAATCGGGGGGCGGCTGGTGAGCAGTTCTTC. It codes for CASNRGAAGEQFF. This chain joins TRBV6-1 and TRBJ2-1, with D perhaps matching TRBD2 (7 bases). Trimming pared 7 bases from V and 9 bases from J, leaving 16 bases between. CDR3 length: 13 residues. Germline CDR1 and CDR2: MNHNS and SASEGT.

V is TRBV7-9 and J is TRBJ1-6; 7 nucleotides align to TRBD1. The CDR3 runs to 17 residues. Per the germline V gene, CDR1 is SEHNR and CDR2 is FQNEAQ (reference sequence). After removal of 2 bases from V and 6 bases from J, the junction contained 10 bases not matched to a gene. CDR3 in DNA: TGTGCCAGCAGCTTATTGGGGGGGACAGCGACTAATTCACCCCTCCACTTT. It is translated as CASSLLGGTATNSPLHF.

The chain links TRBV25-1 to TRBJ2-1; D tentatively reads TRBD1 or TRBD2 (5 bases each). In germline, CDR1 is MGHDK, CDR2 SYGVNS. Trimming stripped 4 bases from V and 6 bases from J, with 16 bases between. The CDR3 runs 15 residues. The CDR3 protein is CASSGLSGPRNEQFF. In DNA, the CDR3 is TGTGCCAGCAGTGGCCTCTCGGGACCCCGCAATGAGCAGTTCTTC.

Written as DNA, the CDR3 is TGCGCCAGCAGCCAAGATCCCGCCACGCGGGAGGGTACGCAGTATTTT. Amino acids: CASSQDPATREGTQYF. The V call is TRBV4-3, the J call TRBJ2-3; 9 bases fit TRBD2. Germline CDR1 reads LGHNA; CDR2 reads YSLEER. V was pared by 0 bases and J by 8 bases, with 9 bases of the junction left unmatched. The CDR3 loop spans 16 amino acids.

The rearrangement uses TRBV2 and TRBJ1-5; tentative D call: TRBD1 (5 bases). The germline V gene has CDR1 SNHLY and CDR2 FYNNEI. V lost 5 bases, J lost 3 bases, and 14 bases lay in between. The CDR3 extends over 15 amino acids. This CDR3 is CASSLGQAPNQPQHF. CDR3 nucleotide sequence: TGTGCCAGCAGTTTAGGACAAGCCCCCAATCAGCCCCAGCATTTT.